Following are 26 T cell receptor beta chains from one sample sequenced in a study of sequential checkpoint blockade in melanoma. Produced via immunoSEQ multiplex PCR; TCRdb's table is partial and in-frame only. The data show about 17,000 clones, around two thirds seen once. The sample's treatment: randomized to nivolumab then ipilimumab (arm A) or the reverse (arm B). Sequences were derived from CD8+ T cells sorted from blood (inferred from file names), sampled from a patient given nivolumab and ipilimumab in sequence. Every receptor here comes from a human donor with melanoma.

This chain connects TRBV5-4 to TRBJ1-6; TRBD1 might be the D (6 bases). In germline, CDR1 is SGHNT, CDR2 YYREEE (reference sequence). The CDR3 is 15 amino acids. V was shortened by 4 bases and J by 1 base, with 9 bases between the two germline ends. The CDR3 reads CASSHRDSYNSPLHF. The DNA of the CDR3 is TGTGCCAGCAGCCACAGGGATTCCTATAATTCACCCCTCCACTTT.

The chain uses TRBV7-9 and TRBJ2-4, with TRBD2 matching 7 bases. CDR3 size: 12 residues. V gave up 1 base and J gave up 10 bases; unmatched junction bases: 1. Per germline, CDR1 SEHNR and CDR2 FQNEAQ (reference sequence). Here the CDR3 DNA reads TGTGCCAGCAGCTTAGGGACTAGTATTCAGTACTTC. Its protein product is CASSLGTSIQYF.

The chain couples TRBV14 to TRBJ2-3; TRBD1 aligns across 9 bases. This CDR3 is built from 15 residues. CDR1 SGHDN and CDR2 FVKESK come from the germline V gene. Trimming removed 8 bases from V and 4 bases from J; junction bases left unmatched: 10. The chain's CDR3 is CASSRYRGPPDTQYF. As DNA, the CDR3 is TGTGCCAGCTCACGTTACAGGGGGCCCCCAGATACGCAGTATTTT. Based on the CDR3 plus reference TRBV14 and TRBJ2-3, the full variable domain is EAGVTQFPSHSVIEKGQTVTLRCDPISGHDNLYWYRRVMGKEIKFLLHFVKESKQDESGMPNNRFLAERTGGTYSTLKVQPAELEDSGVYFCASSRYRGPPDTQYFGPGTRLTVL.

This clone has a single count. The V call is TRBV6-1, the J call TRBJ2-7; the match to TRBD1 covers 7 bases. The CDR3 extends over 13 amino acids. CDR1 and CDR2 from the germline V gene are MNHNS and SASEGT. The trim removed 6 bases at V and 3 bases at J, leaving 5 bases unmatched. The CDR3 bases are TGTGCCAGCAGCGAGGGACAGAACTACGAGCAGTACTTC. The encoded protein is CASSEGQNYEQYF.

This clone has a handful of counts. The J gene is TRBJ2-6, the V gene TRBV12-1; the DNA was not compared with TRBD2, the D call given in the table. TRBV12-1 is a known pseudogene. The CDR3 has 15 residues. The chain's CDR3 is CASSAHGAGANVLTF. CDR3 nucleotide sequence: TGTGCCAGCAGCGCCCACGGGGCTGGGGCCAACGTCCTGACTTTC.

This chain links TRBV7-9 with TRBJ2-1, with TRBD2 as a possible D gene (6 bases). V was trimmed by 8 bases and J by 9 bases, leaving 20 bases between them. This CDR3 is built from 14 residues. The germline gives CDR1 SEHNR, CDR2 FQNEAQ (reference sequence). The CDR3: CASSSGRLGGEQFF. As DNA, the CDR3 is TGTGCCAGCTCCTCGGGACGACTAGGCGGTGAGCAGTTCTTC.

The chain carries TRBV18 and TRBJ1-2; 7 nucleotides align to TRBD1. CDR1 is KGHSH and CDR2 is LQKENI in the germline V gene. Germline trimming cut 3 bases from V and 8 bases from J; bases unmatched to any gene: 3. The CDR3 has 12 residues. The CDR3 region is CASSPGQAGYTF. As DNA, the CDR3 is TGTGCCAGCTCACCCGGACAGGCGGGCTACACCTTC.

This clone was counted a few times. The gene calls are TRBV6-5 and TRBJ1-2, with a tentative D call TRBD1 (6 bases). The CDR3 is 13 amino acids. CDR1 is MNHEY and CDR2 is SVGAGI in the germline V gene. V shed 0 bases and J shed 13 bases, with 15 bases lying between them. CDR3 in DNA: TGTGCCAGCAGTTACTCGAGCGGGGGCAGGTGCACCTTC. This translates into CASSYSSGGRCTF.

CDR3 nucleotide sequence: TGTGCCAGCAGCTTGCCAGGACAGGGAAGGGAAAAACTGTTTTTT. This sequence encodes CASSLPGQGREKLFF. The chain links TRBV7-9 to TRBJ1-4; 8 bases match TRBD1. This CDR3 comprises 15 residues. The V and J ends lost 3 bases and 8 bases, in that order; junction bases with no gene match: 8. Germline V CDR1 and CDR2: SEHNR, FQNEAQ (reference sequence).

V gene TRBV27 combines with J gene TRBJ2-7; 9 bases fit TRBD1. Germline-derived CDR1 and CDR2 are MNHEY and SMNVEV (reference sequence). The CDR3 has 16 amino acids. Trimming took 4 bases from V and 2 from J; bases not matched to a gene: 9. The CDR3 loop reads CASSYGTGGPPYEQYF. The CDR3 DNA reads as TGTGCCAGCAGTTATGGAACAGGGGGCCCCCCCTACGAGCAGTACTTC.

The chain joins TRBV5-1 to TRBJ2-7, with a possible D match to TRBD2 (5 bases). The V gene's germline CDR1 is SGHRS and CDR2 YFSETQ. This CDR3 contains 11 residues. Trimming took 5 bases from V and 9 from J, leaving 12 bases between them. CDR3 sequence: CASSSAEGQYF. CDR3 sequence (DNA): TGCGCCAGCAGTTCAGCAGAGGGGCAGTACTTC.

The chain uses TRBV6-1 and TRBJ1-1; 9 bases are a match to TRBD1. V lost 2 bases to trimming and J lost 1 base; unmatched junction nucleotides: 5. CDR3 length: 16 amino acids. CDR1 is MNHNS and CDR2 is SASEGT in the germline V gene. CDR3 sequence reads: CASSEPWTGANTEAFF. Written as DNA, the CDR3 is TGTGCCAGCAGTGAACCCTGGACAGGGGCGAACACTGAAGCTTTCTTT.

By sample fraction, this clone is medium-sized (0.01 to 0.1%). CDR3 coding DNA: TGTGCCAGCAGTGAATATCGGGTACGGGTAGCTTTCTTT. This codes for CASSEYRVRVAFF. The chain combines TRBV6-1 with TRBJ1-1; no clear D gene. Germline V gene data show CDR1 as MNHNS and CDR2 as SASEGT. V was cut by 2 bases and J by 10 bases, with 14 bases left in between. The CDR3 has 13 amino acids.

The rearrangement joins TRBV6-4 to TRBJ2-5, with a possible D match to TRBD2 (5 bases). V was shortened by 0 bases and J by 5 bases, with 34 bases between the two germline ends. In germline, CDR1 is MRHNA, CDR2 SNTAGT. The CDR3 covers 22 residues. In DNA, the CDR3 is TGTGCCAGCAGTGACTCAACAACTGGAAATCTAGTAACTAGGTTGATGGTGGAGACCCAGTACTTC. This codes for CASSDSTTGNLVTRLMVETQYF.

This chain uses TRBV27 with TRBJ2-1; 7 bases map to TRBD2. CDR1 and CDR2 from the germline V gene are MNHEY and SMNVEV (reference sequence). Losses at the gene ends were 4 bases for V and 7 bases for J; bases not matched to a gene: 4. The CDR3 covers 13 residues. The CDR3, as DNA: TGTGCCAGCAGTTGGGGTAGCGGGAATGAGCAGTTCTTC. Its translation: CASSWGSGNEQFF.

The chain combines TRBV4-2 with TRBJ2-7; D unclear. Trimming pared 0 bases from V and 4 bases from J, leaving 16 bases between. This CDR3 region has 16 residues. In germline, CDR1 is LGHNA, CDR2 YNFKEQ. CDR3 DNA sequence: TGTGCCAGCAGCCAAGATGTTCTGGCAGTGCGGTACGAGCAGTACTTC. This codes for CASSQDVLAVRYEQYF.

This clone was detected only a few times. The genes are TRBV7-9 and TRBJ1-1, with D tentatively TRBD1 (6 bases). This CDR3 is 12 amino acids long. The ends were cut back, 5 bases at V and 4 bases at J, with 8 bases in the middle. In germline, CDR1 is SEHNR, CDR2 FQNEAQ (reference sequence). CDR3 loop: CASSLRGTEAFF. In nucleotides, the CDR3 is TGTGCCAGCAGCCTCAGGGGCACTGAAGCTTTCTTT.

The gene calls are TRBV7-2 and TRBJ2-7, with a tentative D call TRBD2 (7 bases). The germline V gene encodes CDR1 SGHTA and CDR2 FQGNSA. Trimming cost V 5 bases and J 5 bases, with 16 bases left between them. The CDR3 is made up of 14 amino acids. DNA of the CDR3: TGTGCCAGCAGCCCCCGGGGGGCGGGCCACGAGCAGTACTTC. Translation: CASSPRGAGHEQYF. The variable domain in full, completed from reference TRBV7-2 and TRBJ2-7, reads GAGVSQSPSNKVTEKGKDVELRCDPISGHTALYWYRQSLGQGLEFLIYFQGNSAPDKSGLPSDRFSAERTGGSVSTLTIQRTQQEDSAVYLCASSPRGAGHEQYFGPGTRLTVT.

V is TRBV5-6 and J is TRBJ1-3; D call uncertain. V was trimmed by 4 bases and J by 0 bases, leaving 11 bases between them. CDR1 is SGHDT and CDR2 is YYEEEE in the germline V gene. The CDR3 is 15 amino acids. CDR3 amino acids: CASSLWAHSGNTIYF. The CDR3 nucleotides read TGTGCCAGCAGCCTGTGGGCTCACTCTGGAAACACCATATATTTT.

This clone came up a few times. The V gene is TRBV7-9, the J gene TRBJ2-7, with 7 bases fitting TRBD1. The length of the CDR3 is 16 residues. Per the germline V gene, CDR1 is SEHNR and CDR2 is FQNEAQ (reference sequence). The V segment lost 2 bases and the J segment 3 bases; nucleotides outside the gene matches: 10. The DNA for the CDR3 is TGTGCCAGCAGCTTATCCCAGGGGGTGATGGGCTACGAGCAGTACTTC. It is translated as CASSLSQGVMGYEQYF.

The chain couples TRBV11-3 to TRBJ1-6; TRBD1 matches at 7 bases. There are 18 residues in the CDR3. The ends lost 2 bases at V and 8 bases at J; junction bases unmatched: 15. The germline V gene encodes CDR1 SGHNT and CDR2 YENEEA. The CDR3 nucleotides read TGTGCCAGCAGCTTACTATGCTCGGTCAGGGGGTCTGATTCACCCCTCCACTTT. Its translation is CASSLLCSVRGSDSPLHF.

This clone was found a few times. CDR3 bases: TGTGCCAGCAGCCCCTCGGGGTGGGAAGTAAATTCACCCCTCCACTTT. Protein sequence: CASSPSGWEVNSPLHF. The chain joins TRBV5-4 to TRBJ1-6; no clear D gene. V lost 4 bases and J 7 bases, leaving 18 bases between the germline ends. Germline V lookup: CDR1 SGHNT, CDR2 YYREEE (reference sequence). This CDR3 spans 16 amino acids.

This clone has only one observation. The rearrangement links TRBV6-1 to TRBJ2-7, with D perhaps TRBD2 (5 bases). Germline CDR1 is MNHNS and CDR2 is SASEGT. V lost 3 bases, J lost 7 bases, and 7 bases lay in between. There are 11 residues in the CDR3. CDR3 amino acids: CASSDWEEQYV. CDR3 DNA sequence: TGTGCCAGCAGTGATTGGGAGGAGCAGTACGTC.

By frequency in the sample, this clone is medium-sized. This chain joins TRBV2 and TRBJ1-5; TRBD1 agrees at 7 bases. V trimming: 6 bases; J trimming: 5 bases; junction bases outside the gene matches: 1. Per germline, CDR1 SNHLY and CDR2 FYNNEI. The CDR3 spans 12 residues. Here the CDR3 DNA reads TGTGCCAGCAGCAGGGGGGATCAGCCCCAGCATTTT. This encodes CASSRGDQPQHF.

This clone was detected a few times. The V gene is TRBV14, the J gene TRBJ1-5, with unresolved D. Trimming removed 1 base at V and 7 bases at J, with 8 bases between. The germline V gene encodes CDR1 SGHDN and CDR2 FVKESK. This CDR3 has 13 residues. The CDR3 here is CASSQAREQPQHF. In DNA form, the CDR3 reads TGTGCCAGCAGCCAAGCCCGGGAGCAGCCCCAGCATTTT.

J is TRBJ1-2 and V is TRBV7-9, with D perhaps matching TRBD1 (6 bases). V lost 1 base and J lost 6, with 12 bases in between. The CDR3 extends over 14 amino acids. The V gene's germline CDR1 is SEHNR and CDR2 FQNEAQ (reference sequence). CDR3 coding DNA: TGTGCCAGCAGCTTAGGGGGGCAGGCTCATGGCTACACCTTC. This translates into CASSLGGQAHGYTF.